This record looks at one T cell receptor beta chain sequence and its context. The entry originates in a study of control samples from healthy donors and cancer patients. Sequenced by immunoSEQ multiplex PCR; TCRdb stores in-frame clones only, minus some. The sample consists of about 160,000 clones, approximately 96% of them appearing once. The CDR3 is made up of 12 amino acids. Germline V gives CDR1 LNHDA, CDR2 SQIVND (reference sequence). Trimming took off 3 bases at V and 10 bases at J, with 12 bases between the two ends. This chain connects TRBV19 to TRBJ1-2; weak D call: TRBD1 (6 bases). This receptor was obtained from a woman aged 40 to 50 in good health. The sequenced material came from blood. The CDR3 region is CASSIQGRDYTF. Written as DNA, the CDR3 is TGTGCCAGTAGTATTCAGGGGAGAGACTACACCTTC.